This T cell receptor (beta chain) was recorded in a study of beta chain features in type 1 diabetes. Points on this clone: Its target is not known.

Expressed TCRB transcripts were sequenced, since all the RNA that had been isolated was reverse transcribed. Sequenced by immunoSEQ multiplex PCR; TCRdb stores in-frame clones only, minus some. This sample has under 55,000 clones; around 45% occur once, and the top ten carry about 1.5%. A single heparinised blood sample, averaging about 120 mL, was obtained per donor. General study points: More deletions and fewer insertions at VDJ junctions were found in patients with type 1 diabetes. Researchers caution that PCR might favor shorter templates, equally among patients and controls. Shorter TCRB CDR3s, moderately but significantly so, marked every one of the four CD4+ subsets in Type 1 diabetes patients.

The sequence came from a man between 25 and 39 years old with type 1 diabetes. What was sequenced was Tregs from blood.

Here the CDR3 DNA reads TGTGCCAGCTCACCATCCCCTAGACAGGCTGGCTACACCTTC. It is translated as CASSPSPRQAGYTF. The chain uses TRBV18 and TRBJ1-2; the D gene is possibly TRBD1 (6 bases). Germline assignment: CDR1 KGHSH and CDR2 LQKENI. CDR3 length: 14 amino acids. V shed 2 bases and J shed 7 bases, with 14 bases lying between them.